The 18 T cell receptor beta chains presented below share a single source sample, sequenced in a study of blood T cell repertoires in COVID-19. Repertoires were generated with immunoSEQ multiplex PCR, while TCRdb's copy carries only in-frame clones and drops some. The profile shows some 290,000 clones, roughly nine tenths of them singletons. The sample was peripheral blood. These receptors were taken from a woman in her twenties or thirties with COVID-19, enrolled during active disease.

V gene TRBV10-3 combines with J gene TRBJ2-7, with 7 bases that match TRBD1. This CDR3 is built from 12 residues. Germline V gene data show CDR1 as ENHRY and CDR2 as SYGVKD. The V segment lost 10 bases and the J segment 0 bases; nucleotides outside the gene matches: 3. CDR3 coding DNA: TGTGCCACCGGGACAGCCTCCTACGAGCAGTACTTC. Protein product: CATGTASYEQYF.

This chain joins TRBV5-1 and TRBJ2-5; possibly TRBD1 for D (6 bases). Germline V gives CDR1 SGHRS, CDR2 YFSETQ. Trimming shortened V by 0 bases and J by 4 bases, and 13 bases separated the two germline ends. The CDR3 consists of 15 residues. CDR3 region: CASSLGDTNSETQYF. CDR3 in DNA: TGCGCCAGCAGCTTGGGGGACACCAATTCAGAGACCCAGTACTTC.

The table lists this clone with a count of one. The rearrangement uses TRBV19 and TRBJ2-7, with D tentatively TRBD1 (5 bases). CDR1 and CDR2 (germline): LNHDA, SQIVND (reference sequence). This CDR3 comprises 15 residues. The V gene lost 5 bases and the J gene lost 3 bases, with 17 bases spanning the gap. The CDR3 sequence is CASSPAKGVVYEQYF. CDR3 coding DNA: TGTGCCAGTAGTCCCGCGAAAGGGGTTGTCTACGAGCAGTACTTC.

In DNA form, the CDR3 reads TGTGCCACCAGTGATGGGACAGGGGGCTACGAGCAGTACTTC. It specifies CATSDGTGGYEQYF. V is TRBV24-1 and J is TRBJ2-7, with 11 bases fitting TRBD1. CDR3 length: 14 residues. J gave up 3 bases and V 3 bases, and 0 bases lay outside the gene matches. Germline CDR1 KGHDR, CDR2 SFDVKD.

This clone was seen a single time. The J gene is TRBJ2-3, the V gene TRBV2, with D tentatively TRBD2 (6 bases). This CDR3 comprises 12 residues. CDR1 is SNHLY and CDR2 is FYNNEI in the germline V gene. Deletions cut 11 bases from V and 2 bases from J, with 11 bases between. In nucleotides, the CDR3 is TGTGCCGGGAGGAGGATCACAGATACGCAGTATTTT. Amino acids: CAGRRITDTQYF. Variable domain in full (rest from reference TRBV2 and TRBJ2-3): EPEVTQTPSHQVTQMGQEVILRCVPISNHLYFYWYRQILGQKVEFLVSFYNNEISEKSEIFDDQFSVERPDGSNFTLKIRSTKLEDSAMYFCAGRRITDTQYFGPGTRLTVL.

The chain carries TRBV9 and TRBJ2-1; 14 bases are shared with TRBD2. Trimming took 3 bases from V and 7 from J; bases not matched to a gene: 3. The germline V gene has CDR1 SGDLS and CDR2 YYNGEE. This CDR3 has 15 amino acids. The CDR3 nucleotides are TGTGCCAGCAGCGCGGGACTAGCGGGGGTGAATGAGCAGTTCTTC. Amino acids: CASSAGLAGVNEQFF. The whole variable domain, remainder taken from reference TRBV9 and TRBJ2-1, is DSGVTQTPKHLITATGQRVTLRCSPRSGDLSVYWYQQSLDQGLQFLIQYYNGEERAKGNILERFSAQQFPDLHSELNLSSLELGDSALYFCASSAGLAGVNEQFFGPGTRLTVL.

This clone turned up a few times. This rearrangement joins TRBV7-9 to TRBJ1-3; D gene unclear. Trimming pared 0 bases from V and 2 bases from J, leaving 8 bases between. This CDR3 region has 15 residues. Germline V CDR1 and CDR2: SEHNR, FQNEAQ (reference sequence). CDR3 in amino acids: CASSLAQQAGNTIYF. CDR3 DNA sequence: TGTGCCAGCAGCTTAGCACAGCAAGCTGGAAACACCATATATTTT.

The gene calls are TRBV28 and TRBJ2-7, with 9 bases aligning to TRBD1. In germline, CDR1 is MDHEN, CDR2 SYDVKM. This CDR3 is built from 17 residues. The junction had 15 bases not matched to a gene; V was cut back by 6 bases and J by 3 bases. The CDR3 is CASSYVIGQGNFYEQYF. The CDR3 DNA sequence: TGTGCCAGCAGCTACGTCATAGGACAGGGGAATTTCTACGAGCAGTACTTC.

The V and J genes are TRBV4-2 and TRBJ2-3, with 15 bases identical to TRBD2. V shed 3 bases, J shed 2 bases, and the junction held 9 bases outside the gene matches. Germline V gives CDR1 LGHNA, CDR2 YNFKEQ. The CDR3 runs to 19 residues. DNA of the CDR3: TGTGCCAGCAGCCAGGGGACTAGCGGGGGGTCTCTGTTCACAGATACGCAGTATTTT. Protein sequence: CASSQGTSGGSLFTDTQYF.

This chain uses TRBV27 with TRBJ2-1; 9 bases map to TRBD1. CDR1 and CDR2 (germline): MNHEY, SMNVEV (reference sequence). After removal of 4 bases from V and 6 bases from J, the junction contained 7 bases not matched to a gene. This CDR3 comprises 15 residues. For the CDR3, the DNA is TGTGCCAGCAGTTCCTGGGACAGGGTACCCAATGAGCAGTTCTTC. Amino acid sequence: CASSSWDRVPNEQFF.

This clone is a singleton in its sample. CDR3 DNA sequence: TGCGCCAGCAGTCAGGCCCAGGGGGCCGCTGAAGCTTTCTTT. Translating gives CASSQAQGAAEAFF. J is TRBJ1-1 and V is TRBV23-1, with TRBD1 matching over 8 bases. TRBV23-1 is an ORF for which the function is uncertain. This CDR3 comprises 14 residues. Losses at the gene ends were 3 bases for V and 6 bases for J; bases not matched to a gene: 6.

The CDR3 protein is CASSLRTANTGELFF. In DNA form, the CDR3 reads TGTGCCAGCTCACTCAGGACAGCAAACACCGGGGAGCTGTTTTTT. The chain combines TRBV18 with TRBJ2-2; weak D call: TRBD1 (6 bases). V gave up 4 bases and J gave up 2 bases, with 11 bases separating them. The CDR3 is 15 amino acids. From germline, CDR1 is KGHSH and CDR2 LQKENI.

This rearrangement joins TRBV2 to TRBJ1-2, with unresolved D. The V gene lost 5 bases and the J gene lost 6 bases, with 16 bases spanning the gap. Germline V lookup: CDR1 SNHLY, CDR2 FYNNEI. There are 14 residues in the CDR3. CDR3 region: CASSFLPNVDGYTF. The CDR3 DNA is TGTGCCAGCAGTTTCTTACCGAATGTAGATGGCTACACCTTC.

This rearrangement joins TRBV7-2 to TRBJ1-2; possibly TRBD1 for D (5 bases). Trimming left V 1 base short and J 4 bases short, with 7 bases between. Germline-derived CDR1 and CDR2 are SGHTA and FQGNSA. The length of the CDR3 is 13 residues. This chain's CDR3 is CASSLVQGYGYTF. The CDR3 nucleotides are TGTGCCAGCAGCTTAGTCCAGGGCTATGGCTACACCTTC.

CDR3 in amino acids: CASSLFGTGGEETQYF. The CDR3 DNA follows: TGTGCCAGCAGTTTATTTGGGACAGGGGGGGAAGAGACCCAGTACTTC. The V gene is TRBV28, the J gene TRBJ2-5; TRBD1 aligns across 11 bases. The trim removed 1 base at V and 3 bases at J, leaving 4 bases unmatched. The V gene's germline CDR1 is MDHEN and CDR2 SYDVKM. This CDR3 is 16 amino acids long.

The rearrangement links TRBV7-9 to TRBJ2-5; 7 nucleotides match TRBD1. CDR3 size: 15 residues. Germline V CDR1 and CDR2: SEHNR, FQNEAQ (reference sequence). V was clipped by 4 bases and J by 1 base; unmatched bases: 6. The CDR3 loop reads CASSSQGQVQETQYF. DNA of the CDR3: TGTGCCAGCAGCTCTCAAGGACAGGTCCAAGAGACCCAGTACTTC.

The chain is built from TRBV6-5 and TRBJ2-1; TRBD1 is a possible D gene (5 bases). Germline loops: CDR1 MNHEY, CDR2 SVGAGI. V was cut by 4 bases and J by 7 bases, with 8 bases left in between. This CDR3 comprises 12 residues. The CDR3 DNA sequence: TGTGCCAGCAGTTTGCAGGGAAATGAGCAGTTCTTC. Translation: CASSLQGNEQFF.

In its sample, this clone was seen a few times. CDR3 nucleotides: TGTGCCAGCAGTTTATCGGCAGCCTACGAGCAGTACTTC. Protein product: CASSLSAAYEQYF. V gene TRBV27 combines with J gene TRBJ2-7; no clear D gene. Per the germline V gene, CDR1 is MNHEY and CDR2 is SMNVEV (reference sequence). With 0 bases removed from V and 2 bases from J, the gap between germline ends came to 5 bases. The CDR3 runs to 13 residues.